Detailed here is one TCR beta chain. The specificity of this receptor is unknown. Per-base quality was not reported, and no clone a single base away is much larger than it. These data belong to a study of shared T cell receptors in the human thymus (dated by TCRdb to about 2021). Background for the entire study: The study investigated the way shared, self-reactive T-cell receptor alpha chains are produced in the human thymus.

The method was the immunoSEQ multiplex PCR assay. TCRdb holds this immuneACCESS table with in-frame rearrangements only. Some clones are missing; in checked studies, unresolved V genes explain under half, and the rest has no known cause. For this sample there are 720,000 or so clones; approximately 85% appear just once. The ten largest clones take up around 0.01% of the sample. Taken from the germline V gene, the CDR1 and CDR2 loops are KGHSH and LQKENI. From the cysteine up to the phenylalanine, the CDR3 has a length of 17 residues. Of the read, only the CDR3 DNA is kept; its 51 bases are in frame from base 1. The V end gives up 3 bases and the J end 0 bases, leaving 7 bases in the junction not matched to a gene. These sequences were also reported in another study, on human thymus T cells. Per that second paper: Immunologically healthy infants undergoing open corrective cardiac surgery for congenital heart defects in Finland were used as donors. Thymus tissue was obtained as surgical resects removed during corrective cardiac surgery. Biased V and J gene segment usage appeared to be present in both thymic and peripheral blood repertoires. The related research found that thymic TCR repertoires overlapped highly between unrelated individuals. The study characterized TCR alpha and beta repertoires from about 8 infant thymus samples and a few related peripheral blood samples. The infant donors were about 7 to 244 days old, and the cohort included five to seven males and two females. After being mechanically released from the tissue, thymocytes were kept at -70 degrees C in pellets of about 9.5-30 million cells. Genomic DNA was extracted from frozen cell pellets with a QIAsymphony instrument. The immunoSEQ multiplex PCR assay was used to amplify the TCRB and TCRAD loci from a standardized quantity of quality-controlled genomic DNA. Amplicons spanned the V(D)J region at a length sufficient to cover the CDR3 and identify V and J genes. The commercial immunoSEQ service was used to sequence amplicons on an Illumina platform. Primer bias and sequencing errors were corrected using previously described methods, and TCRAD and TCRB definitions followed the IMGT database. The repertoires were analysed using immunoSEQ Analyzer 3.0 and VDJTools for basic statistics, V/J segment usage, diversity estimates, rarefaction and pairwise overlap. Diversity was estimated using the Chao1, ChaoE, Efron-Thisted, Shannon and inverse Simpson indices, and was also estimated on datasets down-sampled to the size of the smallest sample. Repertoire overlap was assessed by strict matching of CDR3 nucleotide sequence, V gene and J gene, and clustering was done by Jaccard-based multidimensional scaling. On average, about 800,000 unique TCRB clonotypes were obtained from thymus samples, compared with 80,000 to 85,000 from blood samples.

The rearrangement joined TRBV18 to TRBJ2-7, with 11 bases aligning to TRBD2. Input material: thymocytes. The clonotype originates from a girl in the first two years of life with a congenital heart defect. Donor details come from another sample of the same person, matched by shared clones. The CDR3 protein is CASSPTGLAVHSYEQYF. The DNA sequence is TGTGCCAGCTCACCGACGGGACTAGCGGTCCACTCCTACGAGCAGTACTTC.